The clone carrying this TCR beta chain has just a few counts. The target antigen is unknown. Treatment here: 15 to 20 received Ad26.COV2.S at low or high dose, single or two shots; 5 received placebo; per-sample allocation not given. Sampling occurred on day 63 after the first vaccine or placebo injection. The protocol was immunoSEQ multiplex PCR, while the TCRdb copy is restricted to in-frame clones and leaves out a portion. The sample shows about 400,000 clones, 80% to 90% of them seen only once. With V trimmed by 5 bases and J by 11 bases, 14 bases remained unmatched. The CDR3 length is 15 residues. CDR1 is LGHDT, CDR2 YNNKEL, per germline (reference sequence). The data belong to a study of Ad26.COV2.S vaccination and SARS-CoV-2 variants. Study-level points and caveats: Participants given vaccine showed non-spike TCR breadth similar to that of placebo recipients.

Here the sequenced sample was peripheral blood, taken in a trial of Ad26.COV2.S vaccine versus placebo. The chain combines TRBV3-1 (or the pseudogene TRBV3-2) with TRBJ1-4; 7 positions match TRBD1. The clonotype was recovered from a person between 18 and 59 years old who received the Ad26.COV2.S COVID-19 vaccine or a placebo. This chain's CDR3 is CASSTRDSQRGKLFF. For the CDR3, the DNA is TGTGCCAGCAGCACCCGGGACAGTCAACGAGGGAAACTGTTTTTT.